This T cell receptor beta chain was identified during a study of CD8+CD57+ T cells in acquired aplastic anemia (dated by TCRdb to 2016 to 2019). Describing the broader study: DNA extracted from sorted CD4+ and CD8+ cells had a mean of approximately 3.3 ug, with a range of about 0.18 to 27.4 ug. A CD8+CD57+ expansion meant a frequency higher than the mean frequency seen in healthy subjects.

This clonotype has a single count. The antigen it recognizes is unknown. No qualities accompany the bases; no much larger clone lies one base away. One read alone makes for weak evidence. On the study overall, not on this receptor specifically: Between patients and healthy controls, no significant difference in CD8+ Simpson's diversity was found (P=0.060). Around 30 CD8+ CDR3 sequences were shared between patients and controls but appeared highly expressed in patients and within their immunodominant clones.

Patients chosen for sequencing had shown expansion of CD8+CD57+ cells by flow cytometry. Every patient had severe acquired aplastic anemia, diagnosed using the International Study of Aplastic Anemia and Agranulocytosis and Camitta criteria. No patient had received any therapy when blood was sampled. TCR repertoires of sorted CD4+ and CD8+ blood T cells from severe aplastic anemia patients and healthy subjects were deep-sequenced in the study. Patients were enrolled in the USA under clinicaltrials.gov protocols 00001620, 01623167, 00001397, 00071045, 00081523 and 00961064. Ficoll-Paque density gradient centrifugation was used to isolate peripheral blood mononuclear cells. Before DNA was extracted, CD4+ and CD8+ T cells were sorted using either FACS or magnetic beads. Profiling of TCR beta VDJ combinations and CDR3 sequences used genomic DNA as the template. An Illumina HiSeq 2000 was used for TCR repertoire sequencing. The published analysis was carried out like this. Repertoires were assessed using TRBV/TRBJ rearrangement plots, CDR3 size and DJ length profiles, and Simpson's diversity index. The most abundant DNA sequence in the deep sequencing data was taken as the immunodominant clone. CDR3 amino acid sequences were checked for sharing across subjects and were also compared against the VDJdb database and published repertoires. TCRdb cleaned the public reads at Q25 with fastp, built clones with MiXCR and kept in-frame beta chains. Each CDR3 protein appears once, grouped with its most common genes and DNA. The V and J calls were determined by TCRdb, not by the authors. Across this sample there are about 190,000 distinct CDR3 sequences, with around 45% seen only once. The ten largest account for about 9.5% of the sample.

For CDR1 and CDR2, the germline V gene (reference sequence) lists SEHNR and FQNEAQ. Deletion took 1 base off V and 7 bases off J, with a span of 10 bases between the germline ends. The CDR3, from cysteine to phenylalanine, totals 13 residues. The retained sequence is limited to the CDR3, 39 bases, with the frame set at the first base. Sample: sorted CD4+, CD8+, or CD8+CD57+ T cells (not recorded which) from PBMCs. The TCR was taken from a human donor with aplastic anemia. The rearranged segments are TRBV7-9 and TRBJ2-5; perhaps TRBD2 is the D gene, with 5 bases matching. The CDR3 protein sequence reads: CASSLGGVATQYF. The DNA is TGTGCCAGCAGCTTAGGGGGAGTCGCGACCCAGTACTTC.